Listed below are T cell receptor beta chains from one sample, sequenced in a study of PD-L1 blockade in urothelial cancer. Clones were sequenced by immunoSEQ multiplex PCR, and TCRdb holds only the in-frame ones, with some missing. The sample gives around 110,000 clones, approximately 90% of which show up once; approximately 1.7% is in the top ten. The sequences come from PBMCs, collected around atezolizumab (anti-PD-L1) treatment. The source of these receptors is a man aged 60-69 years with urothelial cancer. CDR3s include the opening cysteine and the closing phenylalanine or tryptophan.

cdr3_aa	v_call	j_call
CASSFGTGAVDEQFF	TRBV7-9	TRBJ2-1
CASSPRTVNTEAFF	TRBV7-3	TRBJ1-1
CASSYKGGPRNTEAFF	TRBV6-5	TRBJ1-1
CASSQLTSYEQYF	TRBV4-3	TRBJ2-7
CASSPDPAGNTEAFF	TRBV18	TRBJ1-1
CASRPYGQTLHF	TRBV7-8	TRBJ1-6
CASSETSVQETQYF	TRBV28	TRBJ2-5
CASSPDTPYEQYF	TRBV27	TRBJ2-7
CASSPGQANEKLFF	TRBV19	TRBJ1-4
CASSSPSGQRGNYGYTF	TRBV5-1	TRBJ1-2
CASRQGSYEQYF	TRBV28	TRBJ2-7
CASRRTGVYGYTF	TRBV28	TRBJ1-2
CASSLGADNYEQYF	TRBV11-3	TRBJ2-7